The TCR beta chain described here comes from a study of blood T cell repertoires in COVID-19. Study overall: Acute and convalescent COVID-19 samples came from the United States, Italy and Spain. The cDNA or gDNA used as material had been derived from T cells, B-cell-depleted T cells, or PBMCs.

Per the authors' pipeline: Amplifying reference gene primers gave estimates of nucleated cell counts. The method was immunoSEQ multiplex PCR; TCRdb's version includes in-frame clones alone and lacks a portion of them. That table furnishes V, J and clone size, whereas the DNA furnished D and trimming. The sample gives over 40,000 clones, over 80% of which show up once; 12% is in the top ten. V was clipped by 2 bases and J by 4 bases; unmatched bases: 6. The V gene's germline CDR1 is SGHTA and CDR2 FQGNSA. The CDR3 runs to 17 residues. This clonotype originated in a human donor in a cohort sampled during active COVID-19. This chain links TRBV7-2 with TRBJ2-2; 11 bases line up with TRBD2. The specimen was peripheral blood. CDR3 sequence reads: CASSLYSSGGFTGELFF. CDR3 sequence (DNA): TGTGCCAGCAGCTTATACTCTAGCGGGGGGTTCACCGGGGAGCTGTTTTTT.